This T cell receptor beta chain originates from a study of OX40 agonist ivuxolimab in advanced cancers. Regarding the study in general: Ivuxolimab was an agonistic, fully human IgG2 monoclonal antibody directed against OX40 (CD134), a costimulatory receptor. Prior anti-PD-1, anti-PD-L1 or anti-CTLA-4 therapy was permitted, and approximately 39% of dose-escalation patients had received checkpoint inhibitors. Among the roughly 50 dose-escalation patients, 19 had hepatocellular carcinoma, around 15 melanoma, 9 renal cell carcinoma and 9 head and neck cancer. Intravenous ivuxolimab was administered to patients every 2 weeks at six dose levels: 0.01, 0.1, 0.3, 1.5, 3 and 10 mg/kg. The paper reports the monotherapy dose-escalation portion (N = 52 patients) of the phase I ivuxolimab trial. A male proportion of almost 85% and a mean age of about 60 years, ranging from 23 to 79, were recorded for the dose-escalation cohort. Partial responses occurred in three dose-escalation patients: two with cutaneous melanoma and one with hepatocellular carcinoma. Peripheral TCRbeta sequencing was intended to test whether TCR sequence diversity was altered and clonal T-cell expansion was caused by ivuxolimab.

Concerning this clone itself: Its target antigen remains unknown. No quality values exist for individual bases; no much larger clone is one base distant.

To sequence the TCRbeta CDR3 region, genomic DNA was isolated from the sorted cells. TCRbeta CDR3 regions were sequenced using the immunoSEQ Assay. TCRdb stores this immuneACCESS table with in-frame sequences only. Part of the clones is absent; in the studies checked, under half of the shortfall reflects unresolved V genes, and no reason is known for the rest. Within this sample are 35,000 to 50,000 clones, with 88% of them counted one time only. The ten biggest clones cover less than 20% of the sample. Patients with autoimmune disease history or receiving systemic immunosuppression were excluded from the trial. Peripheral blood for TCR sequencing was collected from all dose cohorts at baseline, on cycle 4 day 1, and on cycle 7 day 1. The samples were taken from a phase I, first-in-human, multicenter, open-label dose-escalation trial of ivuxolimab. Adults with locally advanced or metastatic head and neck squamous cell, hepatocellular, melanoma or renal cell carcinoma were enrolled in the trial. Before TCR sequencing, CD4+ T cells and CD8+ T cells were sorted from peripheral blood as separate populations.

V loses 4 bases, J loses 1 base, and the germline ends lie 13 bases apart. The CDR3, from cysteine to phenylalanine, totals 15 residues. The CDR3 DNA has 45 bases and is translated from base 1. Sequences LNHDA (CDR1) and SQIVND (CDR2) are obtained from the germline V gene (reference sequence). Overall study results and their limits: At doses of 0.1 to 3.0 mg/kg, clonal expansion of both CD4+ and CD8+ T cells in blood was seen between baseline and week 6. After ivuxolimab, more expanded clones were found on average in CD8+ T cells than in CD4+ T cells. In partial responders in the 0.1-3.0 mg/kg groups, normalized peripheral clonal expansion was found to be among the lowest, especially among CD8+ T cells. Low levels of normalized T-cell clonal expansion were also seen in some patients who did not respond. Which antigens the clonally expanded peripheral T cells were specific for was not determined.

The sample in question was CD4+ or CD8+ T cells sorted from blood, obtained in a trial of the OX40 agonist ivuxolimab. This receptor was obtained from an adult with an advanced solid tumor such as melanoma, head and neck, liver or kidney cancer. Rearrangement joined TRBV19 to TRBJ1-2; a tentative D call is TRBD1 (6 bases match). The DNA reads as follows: TGTGCCAGTAGTACCCGGACAGATTTTAACTATGGCTACACCTTC. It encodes CASSTRTDFNYGYTF.